This TCR beta chain stems from a study of sequential checkpoint blockade in melanoma. In the study overall: 91 pretreatment tumor DNA samples were TCRβ immunosequenced. Broader study findings: Mutational load did not correlate with tumor T-cell fraction or clonality. Pretreatment TIL clonality tracked with response in the nivolumab-first arm.

Treatment noted: randomized to nivolumab then ipilimumab (arm A) or the reverse (arm B). Regarding this clone: Its specificity is not known.

TCRdb's copy holds only in-frame clones and misses some; the assay was immunoSEQ multiplex PCR. There are more than 30,000 clones in the sample; roughly a third occur only once, and more than 1.5% lies in the top ten. Germline lookup yields CDR1 LNHDA and CDR2 SQIVND (reference sequence). The CDR3 is 14 amino acids. Trimming took 3 bases from V and 4 from J; bases not matched to a gene: 3. This sequence joins TRBV19 and TRBJ2-3; TRBD1 matches at 8 bases. The receptor was derived from a human donor with melanoma. Sequencing was performed on tumor tissue (inferred from file names), taken from a patient given nivolumab and ipilimumab in sequence. In nucleotides, the CDR3 is TGTGCCAGTAGTATCGGACAGGGCCCAGATACGCAGTATTTT. It specifies CASSIGQGPDTQYF.